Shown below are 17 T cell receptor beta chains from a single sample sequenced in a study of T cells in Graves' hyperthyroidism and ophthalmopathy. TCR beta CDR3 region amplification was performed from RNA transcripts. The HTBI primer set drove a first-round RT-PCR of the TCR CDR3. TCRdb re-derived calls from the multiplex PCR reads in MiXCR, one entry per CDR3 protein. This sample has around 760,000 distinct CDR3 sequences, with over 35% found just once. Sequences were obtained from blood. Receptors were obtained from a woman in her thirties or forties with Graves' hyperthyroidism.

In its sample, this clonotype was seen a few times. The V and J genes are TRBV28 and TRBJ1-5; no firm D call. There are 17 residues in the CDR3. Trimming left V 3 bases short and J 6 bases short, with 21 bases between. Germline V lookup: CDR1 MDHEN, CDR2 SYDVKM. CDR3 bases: TGTGCCAGCAGTTTCGGGCCCGGGCTTCAGGCAGGTCAGCCCCAGCATTTT. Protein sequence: CASSFGPGLQAGQPQHF. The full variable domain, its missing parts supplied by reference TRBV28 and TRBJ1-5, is DVKVTQSSRYLVKRTGEKVFLECVQDMDHENMFWYRQDPGLGLRLIYFSYDVKMKEKGDIPEGYSVSREKKERFSLILESASTNQTSMYLCASSFGPGLQAGQPQHFGDGTRLSIL.

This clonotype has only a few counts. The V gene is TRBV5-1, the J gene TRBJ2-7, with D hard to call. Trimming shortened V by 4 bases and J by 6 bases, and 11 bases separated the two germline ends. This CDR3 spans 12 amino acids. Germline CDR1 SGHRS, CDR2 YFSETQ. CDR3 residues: CASSGKGAEQYF. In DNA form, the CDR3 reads TGCGCCAGCAGCGGTAAGGGTGCCGAGCAGTACTTC.

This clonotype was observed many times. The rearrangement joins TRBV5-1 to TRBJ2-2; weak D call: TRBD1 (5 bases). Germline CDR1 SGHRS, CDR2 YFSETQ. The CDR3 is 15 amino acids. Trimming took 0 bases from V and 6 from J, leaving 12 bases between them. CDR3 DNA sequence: TGCGCCAGCAGCTTGGAAGGCAGGGAATCCGGGGAGCTGTTTTTT. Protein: CASSLEGRESGELFF.

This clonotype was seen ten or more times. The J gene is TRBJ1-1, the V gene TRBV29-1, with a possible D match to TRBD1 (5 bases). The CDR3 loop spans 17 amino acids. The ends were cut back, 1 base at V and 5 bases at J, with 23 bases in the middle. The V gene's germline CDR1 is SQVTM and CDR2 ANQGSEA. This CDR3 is CSVEARRVRGEGTEAFF. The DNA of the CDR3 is TGCAGCGTTGAAGCCCGAAGGGTGAGAGGGGAGGGGACTGAAGCTTTCTTT.

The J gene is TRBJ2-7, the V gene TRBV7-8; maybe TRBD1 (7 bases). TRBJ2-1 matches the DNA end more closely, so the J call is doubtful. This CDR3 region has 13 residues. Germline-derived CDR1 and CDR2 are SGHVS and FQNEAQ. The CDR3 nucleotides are TGTGCCAGCAGGGAGGGGGCAAACAATGAGCAGTTCTTC. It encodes CASREGANNEQFF.

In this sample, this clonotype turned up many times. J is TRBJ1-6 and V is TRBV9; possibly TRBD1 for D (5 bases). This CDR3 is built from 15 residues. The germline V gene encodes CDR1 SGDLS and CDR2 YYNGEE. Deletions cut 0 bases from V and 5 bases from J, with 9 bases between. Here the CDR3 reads CASSVDGRDNSPLHF. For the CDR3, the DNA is TGTGCCAGCAGCGTAGATGGCAGGGATAATTCACCCCTCCACTTT.

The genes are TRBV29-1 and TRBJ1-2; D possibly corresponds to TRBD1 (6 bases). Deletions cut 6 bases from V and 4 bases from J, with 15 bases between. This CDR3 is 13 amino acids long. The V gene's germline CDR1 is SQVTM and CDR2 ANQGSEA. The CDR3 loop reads CSVEPGQSYGYTF. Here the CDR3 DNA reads TGCAGCGTCGAACCTGGACAGTCCTATGGCTACACCTTC.

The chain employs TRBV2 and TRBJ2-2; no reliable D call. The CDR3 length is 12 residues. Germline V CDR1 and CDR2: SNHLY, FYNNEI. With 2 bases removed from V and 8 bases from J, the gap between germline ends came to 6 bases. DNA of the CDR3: TGTGCCAGCAGTGAATATCTGGGGGAGCTGTTTTTT. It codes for CASSEYLGELFF.

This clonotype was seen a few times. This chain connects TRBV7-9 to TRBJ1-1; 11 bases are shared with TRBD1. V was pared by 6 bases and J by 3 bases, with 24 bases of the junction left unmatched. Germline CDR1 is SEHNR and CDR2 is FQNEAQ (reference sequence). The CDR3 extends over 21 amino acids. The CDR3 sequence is CASRRGPSLGTGGGWHTEAFF. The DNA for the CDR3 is TGTGCCAGCAGACGTGGCCCCTCCCTTGGGACAGGGGGTGGGTGGCACACTGAAGCTTTCTTT. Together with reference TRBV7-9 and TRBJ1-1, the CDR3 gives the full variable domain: DTGVSQNPRHKITKRGQNVTFRCDPISEHNRLYWYRQTLGQGPEFLTYFQNEAQLEKSRLLSDRFSAERPKGSFSTLEIQRTEQGDSAMYLCASRRGPSLGTGGGWHTEAFFGQGTRLTVV.

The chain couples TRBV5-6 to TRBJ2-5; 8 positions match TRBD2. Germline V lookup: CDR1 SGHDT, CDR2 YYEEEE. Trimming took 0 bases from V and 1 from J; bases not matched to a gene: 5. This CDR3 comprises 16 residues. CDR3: CASSLGVAGIQETQYF. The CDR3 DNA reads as TGTGCCAGCAGCTTGGGGGTAGCGGGGATCCAAGAGACCCAGTACTTC.

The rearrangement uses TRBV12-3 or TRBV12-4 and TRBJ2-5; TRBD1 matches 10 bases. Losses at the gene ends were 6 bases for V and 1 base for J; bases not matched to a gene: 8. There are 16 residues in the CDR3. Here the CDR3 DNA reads TGTGCCAGCAGATTTGGGGACAGGGGTCGCCAAGAGACCCAGTACTTC. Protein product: CASRFGDRGRQETQYF.

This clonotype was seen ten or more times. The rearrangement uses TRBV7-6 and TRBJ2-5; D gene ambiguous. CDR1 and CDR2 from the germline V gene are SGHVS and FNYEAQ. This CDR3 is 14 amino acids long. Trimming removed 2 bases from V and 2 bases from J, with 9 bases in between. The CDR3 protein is CASSLTVGQETQYF. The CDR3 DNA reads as TGTGCCAGCAGCTTAACGGTTGGGCAAGAGACCCAGTACTTC.

The CDR3 protein is CASSYFQRGGSGNTIYF. The CDR3 nucleotides are TGTGCCAGCAGTTACTTCCAAAGAGGGGGCTCTGGAAACACCATATATTTT. The chain links TRBV5-4 to TRBJ1-3; TRBD1 might be the D (6 bases). The CDR3 loop spans 17 amino acids. The germline V gene has CDR1 SGHNT and CDR2 YYREEE (reference sequence). V was trimmed by 5 bases and J by 0 bases, leaving 18 bases between them.

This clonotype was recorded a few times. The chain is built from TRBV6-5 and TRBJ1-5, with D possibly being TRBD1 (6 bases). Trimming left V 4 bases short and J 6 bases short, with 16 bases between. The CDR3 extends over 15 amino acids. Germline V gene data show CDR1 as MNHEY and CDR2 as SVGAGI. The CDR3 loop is CASSSGLTGAQPQHF. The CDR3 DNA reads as TGTGCCAGCAGTTCTGGACTTACGGGGGCTCAGCCCCAGCATTTT.

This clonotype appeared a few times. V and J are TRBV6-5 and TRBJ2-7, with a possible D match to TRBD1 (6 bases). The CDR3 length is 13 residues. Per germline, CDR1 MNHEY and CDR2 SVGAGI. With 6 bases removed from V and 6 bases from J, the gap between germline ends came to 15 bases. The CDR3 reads CASSPDPRGEQYF. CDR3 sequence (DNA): TGTGCCAGCAGCCCAGACCCCAGGGGCGAGCAGTACTTC.

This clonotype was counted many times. This CDR3 is CASSLGTENTEAFF. Here the CDR3 DNA reads TGTGCCAGTAGTTTGGGGACGGAGAACACTGAAGCTTTCTTT. The genes are TRBV19 and TRBJ1-1, with D possibly matching TRBD1 (5 bases). Trimming pared 5 bases from V and 1 base from J, leaving 11 bases between. Germline V gene data show CDR1 as LNHDA and CDR2 as SQIVND (reference sequence). The CDR3 is made up of 14 amino acids.

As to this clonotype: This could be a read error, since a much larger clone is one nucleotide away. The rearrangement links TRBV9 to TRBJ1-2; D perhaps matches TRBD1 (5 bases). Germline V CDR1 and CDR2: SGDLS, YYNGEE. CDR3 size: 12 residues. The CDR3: CTSRENNYGYTF. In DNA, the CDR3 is TGTACCAGCAGGGAAAACAACTATGGCTACACCTTC.